The source of this T cell receptor beta chain is a study of early T cells in non-severe SARS-CoV-2 infection. For the study at large: Chains from this unsorted whole-blood bulk RNA could not be paired.

Trimming cost V 3 bases and J 10 bases; bases outside gene matches: 10. Germline V lookup: CDR1 MRHNA, CDR2 SNTAGT. The CDR3 runs to 15 residues. This clonotype was seen repeatedly, ten times or more. The target antigen is unknown. The library protocol tagged individual cDNA molecules with unique molecular identifiers. TCRdb re-called the 5' RACE reads through MiXCR, storing one row per CDR3 protein. This sample yields about 39,000 distinct CDR3 sequences, of which 5.5% to 7% are seen a single time; 4% to 5.5% belongs to the top ten. Study-level points and caveats: A preference for anti-spike CD8 responses marked VDJdb matching, which missed private and CD4 specificities.

The sequence derives from an adult who was a healthcare worker with PCR-confirmed SARS-CoV-2 infection or an uninfected control (not recorded which). The chain has TRBV6-4 and TRBJ2-1; 9 bases are a match to TRBD1. The sample was whole blood, taken at baseline. The CDR3 reads CASSDTDRGFGEQFF. The DNA of the CDR3 is TGTGCCAGCAGTGATACGGACAGGGGATTTGGGGAGCAGTTCTTC.